The 26 T cell receptor beta chains reported below all come from one sample, sequenced in a study of blood T cell repertoires in COVID-19. Sequencing used immunoSEQ multiplex PCR; TCRdb keeps in-frame clones, though not all of them. The data contain 200,000 to 250,000 clones, about 83% of them singletons. Specimen: peripheral blood. The receptors derive from a human donor in a cohort sampled during active COVID-19.

This clone was seen only a few times. V is TRBV9 and J is TRBJ1-5; 12 bases are a match to TRBD1. CDR1 and CDR2 (germline): SGDLS, YYNGEE. The V gene end was trimmed by 0 bases and the J gene end by 5 bases; junction bases not matched to a gene: 3. The CDR3 is 16 amino acids. The CDR3 here is CASSVGGQGADQPQHF. CDR3 sequence (DNA): TGTGCCAGCAGCGTAGGGGGACAGGGGGCGGATCAGCCCCAGCATTTT.

V usage is TRBV10-3 and J usage is TRBJ2-1; the match to TRBD1 covers 10 bases. V lost 5 bases, J lost 5 bases, and 9 bases stayed unmatched. Germline values: CDR1 ENHRY, CDR2 SYGVKD. This CDR3 spans 16 amino acids. CDR3 amino acids: CAISRDWDRGNNEQFF. As DNA, the CDR3 is TGTGCCATCAGTCGGGACTGGGACAGGGGAAACAATGAGCAGTTCTTC.

The genes are TRBV3-1 (or the pseudogene TRBV3-2) and TRBJ2-5, with 9 bases that match TRBD1. This CDR3 comprises 16 residues. Germline CDR1 and CDR2: LGHDT and YNNKEL (reference sequence). The trim removed 6 bases at V and 4 bases at J, leaving 12 bases unmatched. The CDR3 sequence: CASRPRDRDGGETQYF. The CDR3 nucleotides are TGTGCCAGCAGACCTAGGGACAGGGATGGTGGAGAGACCCAGTACTTC.

The genes are TRBV21-1 and TRBJ1-6; the table gives TRBD1 as D, unverified against the DNA. TRBV21-1 has pseudogene status. This CDR3 spans 15 amino acids. The CDR3 loop is CASSKEGQKNSPLHF. Written as DNA, the CDR3 is TGTGCCAGCAGCAAAGAGGGACAGAAGAATTCACCCCTCCACTTT.

The chain couples TRBV21-1 to TRBJ2-2; the table's D call, TRBD2, has no DNA check behind it. TRBV21-1 is designated a pseudogene. There are 20 residues in the CDR3. CDR3 sequence: CASSKQRDPERGANTGELFF. In DNA form, the CDR3 reads TGTGCCAGCAGCAAACAAAGGGACCCCGAGCGGGGCGCGAACACCGGGGAGCTGTTTTTT.

The chain recombines TRBV12-5 with TRBJ1-1, with D possibly TRBD1 on 5 matching bases. Germline CDR1 is LGHNT and CDR2 is FRNRAP. CDR3 length: 14 amino acids. V was pared by 5 bases and J by 1 base, with 11 bases between. CDR3 nucleotide sequence: TGTGCTAGTGGTGAAGGGGCAAGGAACACTGAAGCTTTCTTT. Encoded protein: CASGEGARNTEAFF. The full variable domain, completed using reference TRBV12-5 and TRBJ1-1, is DARVTQTPRHKVTEMGQEVTMRCQPILGHNTVFWYRQTMMQGLELLAYFRNRAPLDDSGMPKDRFSAEMPDATLATLKIQPSEPRDSAVYFCASGEGARNTEAFFGQGTRLTVV.

The chain employs TRBV19 and TRBJ2-5; 8 bases map to TRBD2. Germline-derived CDR1 and CDR2 are LNHDA and SQIVND (reference sequence). This CDR3 spans 13 amino acids. V was pared by 5 bases and J by 5 bases, with 4 bases of the junction left unmatched. The CDR3 DNA reads TGTGCCAGTAGTCATAGCGGGAAGGAGACCCAGTACTTC. Translated, it gives CASSHSGKETQYF.

The V and J genes are TRBV28 and TRBJ2-7, with D possibly matching TRBD1 (5 bases). Trimming shortened V by 9 bases and J by 3 bases, and 15 bases separated the two germline ends. The CDR3 is 13 amino acids. The V gene's germline CDR1 is MDHEN and CDR2 SYDVKM. CDR3 sequence reads: CASSGIGVYEQYF. In DNA, the CDR3 is TGTGCCAGTTCAGGAATAGGGGTCTACGAGCAGTACTTC. Based on the CDR3 plus reference TRBV28 and TRBJ2-7, the full variable domain is DVKVTQSSRYLVKRTGEKVFLECVQDMDHENMFWYRQDPGLGLRLIYFSYDVKMKEKGDIPEGYSVSREKKERFSLILESASTNQTSMYLCASSGIGVYEQYFGPGTRLTVT.

Remarks on this clone: The junction does not match germline at one end; this may be a read error. V is TRBV5-6 and J is TRBJ2-1, with D perhaps TRBD1 (6 bases). This CDR3 comprises 11 residues. Germline lookup yields CDR1 SGHDT and CDR2 YYEEEE. The CDR3 nucleotides read TGTGCCAGCAGCTCCACTGGGGGCAGGGTCTTC. It codes for CASSSTGGRVF.

The chain has TRBV4-1 and TRBJ1-1, with D perhaps matching TRBD1 (6 bases). V was clipped by 4 bases and J by 1 base, with 13 bases between them. This CDR3 comprises 15 residues. Germline CDR1 and CDR2: MGHRA and YSYEKL. The CDR3: CASSPQQGKNTEAFF. In DNA form, the CDR3 reads TGCGCCAGCAGCCCTCAACAGGGAAAGAACACTGAAGCTTTCTTT.

Ten or more counts support this clone. The rearrangement uses TRBV7-9 and TRBJ1-1; D is perhaps TRBD1 (5 bases). This CDR3 spans 15 amino acids. CDR1 and CDR2 from the germline V gene are SEHNR and FQNEAQ (reference sequence). V lost 5 bases, J lost 5 bases, and 18 bases lay in between. The CDR3 DNA follows: TGTGCCAGCAGCGGCGGGACCGCGATGGGAACTGAAGCTTTCTTT. Protein: CASSGGTAMGTEAFF.

The sample holds one count of this clone. The CDR3 here is CASSLGQASTQHF. The DNA for the CDR3 is TGTGCCAGCAGCCTGGGACAGGCCAGCACCCAGCATTTT. The chain links TRBV7-6 to TRBJ1-5, with TRBD1 matching over 8 bases. This CDR3 comprises 13 residues. Germline loops: CDR1 SGHVS, CDR2 FNYEAQ. The J segment lost 11 bases and the V segment lost 5 bases, leaving 8 bases of the junction unmatched. Together with reference TRBV7-6 and TRBJ1-5, the CDR3 gives the full variable domain: GAGVSQSPRYKVTKRGQDVALRCDPISGHVSLYWYRQALGQGPEFLTYFNYEAQQDKSGLPNDRFSAERPEGSISTLTIQRTEQRDSAMYRCASSLGQASTQHFGDGTRLSIL.

The V gene is TRBV27, the J gene TRBJ1-2; D uncertain. This CDR3 contains 14 residues. Per germline, CDR1 MNHEY and CDR2 SMNVEV (reference sequence). Trimming pared 6 bases from V and 3 bases from J, leaving 14 bases between. In DNA, the CDR3 is TGTGCCAGCAGAAAAGACACGGTACACTATGGCTACACCTTC. Translating it yields CASRKDTVHYGYTF.

This clone turned up a few times. CDR3 nucleotides: TGCGCCAGCAGTTTCCAGGGCGGTCAGCCCCAGCATTTT. Translation: CASSFQGGQPQHF. The chain has TRBV10-2 and TRBJ1-5; tentatively, D is TRBD1 (5 bases). Trimming cost V 5 bases and J 6 bases, with 11 bases left between them. The CDR3 extends over 13 amino acids. Looked up from germline, CDR1 is WSHSY and CDR2 is SAAADI.

V gene TRBV28 combines with J gene TRBJ2-3; the match to TRBD2 covers 13 bases. Germline values: CDR1 MDHEN, CDR2 SYDVKM. J lost 7 bases, V lost 3 bases, and 7 bases had no gene match. The CDR3 covers 16 residues. CDR3 residues: CASSLGGTSGDYTQYF. CDR3 DNA sequence: TGTGCCAGCAGTTTGGGTGGGACTAGCGGGGATTATACGCAGTATTTT.

J is TRBJ2-3 and V is TRBV20-1; D is undetermined. The CDR3 covers 11 residues. Trimming left V 4 bases short and J 6 bases short, with 8 bases between. Looked up from germline, CDR1 is DFQATT and CDR2 is SNEGSKA (reference sequence). DNA for the CDR3: TGCAGTGCTATCCTCAGGGATACGCAGTATTTT. Translation: CSAILRDTQYF.

This chain uses TRBV27 with TRBJ2-3; unclear D gene. Germline V gene lookup returns CDR1 MNHEY and CDR2 SMNVEV (reference sequence). This CDR3 contains 12 residues. The V end was cut by 5 bases, the J end by 5 bases, with 8 bases between. The chain's CDR3 is CASSPLGDTQYF. The CDR3 DNA sequence: TGTGCCAGCAGTCCCCTAGGAGATACGCAGTATTTT.

Many counts were recorded for this clone. This sequence joins TRBV6-1 and TRBJ1-5; no clear D. The CDR3 is 15 residues long. Germline V gene sequence: CDR1 MNHNS, CDR2 SASEGT. Trimming removed 2 bases at V and 0 bases at J, with 8 bases between. The CDR3 DNA reads as TGTGCCAGCAGTGAACCAGGAATTAGCAATCAGCCCCAGCATTTT. This gives the protein CASSEPGISNQPQHF.

J is TRBJ1-1 and V is TRBV7-9; unclear D gene. V was clipped by 5 bases and J by 1 base, with 8 bases between them. Germline CDR1 is SEHNR and CDR2 is FQNEAQ (reference sequence). CDR3 length equals 13 residues. For the CDR3, the DNA is TGTGCCAGCAGCCAACGGGGGAACACTGAAGCTTTCTTT. This translates into CASSQRGNTEAFF.

The chain recombines TRBV24-1 with TRBJ2-1, with 8 nucleotides matching TRBD1. Per germline, CDR1 KGHDR and CDR2 SFDVKD. The junction had 7 bases not matched to a gene; V was cut back by 5 bases and J by 5 bases. The CDR3 consists of 15 residues. This CDR3 is CATSGRTGPDNEQFF. CDR3 DNA: TGTGCCACCAGTGGTCGGACAGGGCCCGACAATGAGCAGTTCTTC.

The chain has TRBV5-6 and TRBJ2-3; TRBD2 matches 11 bases. Germline trimming cut 1 base from V and 9 bases from J; bases unmatched to any gene: 10. Per the germline V gene, CDR1 is SGHDT and CDR2 is YYEEEE. The CDR3 is 16 amino acids. CDR3 residues: CASSLLAGGALETQYF. Written as DNA, the CDR3 is TGTGCCAGCAGCTTGCTAGCGGGGGGCGCGCTTGAGACGCAGTATTTT. Using reference TRBV5-6 and TRBJ2-3 for the parts outside the CDR3, the full variable domain is DAGVTQSPTHLIKTRGQQVTLRCSPKSGHDTVSWYQQALGQGPQFIFQYYEEEERQRGNFPDRFSGHQFPNYSSELNVNALLLGDSALYLCASSLLAGGALETQYFGPGTRLTVL.

Regarding this clone: At one of its ends the junction is not consistent with the germline gene, which may arise from a read error. The chain joins TRBV7-7 to TRBJ2-5, with D perhaps matching TRBD1 (7 bases). This CDR3 comprises 16 residues. Germline V lookup: CDR1 SSHAT, CDR2 FNYEAQ (reference sequence). For the CDR3, the DNA is TGTGCTAGCAGCTTAGGAGGGGGCGGTTCCGGAGAGACCCAGTACTTC. Amino acids: CASSLGGGGSGETQYF.

This clone was seen just once. This rearrangement joins TRBV28 to TRBJ1-1, with D possibly matching TRBD1 (5 bases). This CDR3 comprises 13 residues. Germline V gene data show CDR1 as MDHEN and CDR2 as SYDVKM. V shed 6 bases and J shed 5 bases, with 13 bases lying between them. DNA for the CDR3: TGTGCCAGCAGCCCCGGGGGGAGAACTGAAGCTTTCTTT. This codes for CASSPGGRTEAFF.

The chain employs TRBV7-9 and TRBJ2-7; 7 bases line up with TRBD2. The J segment lost 5 bases and the V segment lost 8 bases, leaving 12 bases of the junction unmatched. Germline V gene sequence: CDR1 SEHNR, CDR2 FQNEAQ (reference sequence). This CDR3 region has 14 residues. The CDR3 DNA reads as TGTGCCAGCTTCCTCTCGGGGGGACCTCACGAGCAGTACTTC. Protein product: CASFLSGGPHEQYF.

The chain couples TRBV24-1 to TRBJ2-7; 15 bases match TRBD2. The CDR3 is made up of 17 amino acids. Germline V gene lookup returns CDR1 KGHDR and CDR2 SFDVKD. J lost 4 bases, V lost 4 bases, and 7 bases had no gene match. The CDR3 loop is CATSDRTSGRGGYEQYF. The CDR3 region has the DNA TGTGCCACCAGTGACCGGACTAGCGGGAGGGGCGGTTACGAGCAGTACTTC.

This chain joins TRBV3-1 (or the pseudogene TRBV3-2) and TRBJ1-1, with D possibly matching TRBD1 (6 bases). The CDR3 consists of 14 residues. V was pared by 6 bases and J by 6 bases, with 17 bases between. Germline V gives CDR1 LGHDT, CDR2 YNNKEL (reference sequence). The CDR3 DNA reads TGTGCCAGCAGACCCAACGGGGGGGGGCCTGAAGCTTTCTTT. Encoded protein: CASRPNGGGPEAFF.